This T cell receptor (beta chain) was obtained from a study of blood T cell repertoires in COVID-19. As for the study in general: The cDNA or gDNA used as material had been derived from T cells, B-cell-depleted T cells, or PBMCs.

V dropped 5 bases and J dropped 3; count of bases not matched to a gene: 7. CDR1 and CDR2 (germline): LGHNT, FRNRAP. The CDR3 covers 16 residues. The method was immunoSEQ multiplex PCR; TCRdb's version includes in-frame clones alone and lacks a portion of them. The sample shows more than 200,000 clones, roughly 84% of them seen only once. Comment on this clone: Other nucleotide sequences in the sample specify the same CDR3.

Input material: peripheral blood. This TCR was recovered from a woman of 80 years or more with COVID-19, enrolled during active disease. The V gene is TRBV12-5, the J gene TRBJ2-2; 9 bases map to TRBD2. The DNA of the CDR3 is TGTGCTAGTGGTGGGGGGACTAGCCGGGACACCGGGGAGCTGTTTTTT. Residues: CASGGGTSRDTGELFF.